Below are 24 T cell receptor beta chains sequenced from a single sample in a study of blood T cell repertoires in COVID-19. The protocol was immunoSEQ multiplex PCR, while the TCRdb copy is restricted to in-frame clones and leaves out a portion. Among 100,000 to 130,000 clones, around 92% were seen once, and the ten largest hold nearly 5%. Sequencing was carried out using peripheral blood. The origin of the receptors is a man between 35 and 55 years old with active or convalescent COVID-19.

The table lists this clone with a count of one. The chain uses TRBV7-2 and TRBJ2-6, with unresolved D. The CDR3 length is 14 residues. V shed 5 bases and J shed 2 bases, with 7 bases lying between them. Germline-derived CDR1 and CDR2 are SGHTA and FQGNSA. CDR3 bases: TGTGCCAGCAGCCTGACTGCTGGGGCCAACGTCCTGACTTTC. This sequence encodes CASSLTAGANVLTF.

In DNA, the CDR3 is TGCAGCGTTGAAGGGGAGGAGGGTCTTGGCTACACCTTC. Translated, it gives CSVEGEEGLGYTF. J is TRBJ1-2 and V is TRBV29-1; no firm D call. This CDR3 has 13 residues. The V gene's germline CDR1 is SQVTM and CDR2 ANQGSEA. Between the trimmed V and J ends, which lost 1 base and 7 bases, there was a span of 13 bases.

This clone was observed once. The chain has TRBV29-1 and TRBJ2-3; 7 nucleotides align to TRBD2. Trimming took 7 bases from V and 0 from J; bases not matched to a gene: 4. In germline, CDR1 is SQVTM, CDR2 ANQGSEA. The CDR3 runs 13 residues. CDR3 sequence reads: CSADSGSTDTQYF. Here the CDR3 DNA reads TGCAGCGCCGATAGCGGGAGCACAGATACGCAGTATTTT.

Concerning this clone: A read error may account for a junction end that differs from germline. This chain connects TRBV28 to TRBJ2-1, with 10 bases identical to TRBD1. The CDR3 sequence is 11 residues long. Germline CDR1 is MDHEN and CDR2 is SYDVKM. The CDR3 reads CASSLGQGILF. CDR3 nucleotides: TGTGCCAGCAGTTTGGGACAGGGGATCCTCTTC.

The chain joins TRBV10-3 to TRBJ2-7, with D tentatively TRBD1 (6 bases). Germline CDR1 ENHRY, CDR2 SYGVKD. V was cut by 0 bases and J by 1 base, with 10 bases left in between. The CDR3 has 15 residues. The CDR3 sequence is CAISESGGPSYEQYF. In nucleotides, the CDR3 is TGTGCCATCAGTGAGTCTGGGGGCCCATCCTACGAGCAGTACTTC.

The gene calls are TRBV5-1 and TRBJ2-1; 7 bases are shared with TRBD1. Germline V gene lookup returns CDR1 SGHRS and CDR2 YFSETQ. The J segment lost 7 bases and the V segment lost 0 bases, leaving 7 bases of the junction unmatched. The CDR3 contains 15 residues. CDR3 nucleotides: TGCGCCAGCAGCTTGGCCGGGACAGTCTATAATGAGCAGTTCTTC. Amino acid sequence: CASSLAGTVYNEQFF.

The rearrangement links TRBV28 to TRBJ2-5, with 9 bases identical to TRBD1. Germline values: CDR1 MDHEN, CDR2 SYDVKM. V was clipped by 6 bases and J by 3 bases; unmatched bases: 5. The CDR3 consists of 14 residues. CDR3 DNA sequence: TGTGCCAGCAGCCGTCGGACAGGGGAAGAGACCCAGTACTTC. Its translation is CASSRRTGEETQYF. Filled out from reference TRBV28 and TRBJ2-5, the complete variable domain reads DVKVTQSSRYLVKRTGEKVFLECVQDMDHENMFWYRQDPGLGLRLIYFSYDVKMKEKGDIPEGYSVSREKKERFSLILESASTNQTSMYLCASSRRTGEETQYFGPGTRLLVL.

In DNA, the CDR3 is TGTGCCAGTAGTACCGGTAGCGGCGAGCAGTACTTC. Its protein is CASSTGSGEQYF. The chain has TRBV19 and TRBJ2-7; tentatively, D is TRBD2 (6 bases). V was trimmed by 4 bases and J by 6 bases, leaving 10 bases between them. Germline CDR1 and CDR2: LNHDA and SQIVND (reference sequence). CDR3 length: 12 amino acids.

The V and J genes are TRBV30 and TRBJ2-5; TRBD2 is a possible D gene (6 bases). This CDR3 contains 14 residues. Germline V gene lookup returns CDR1 GTSNPN and CDR2 SVGIG (reference sequence). V was cut by 6 bases and J by 4 bases, with 18 bases left in between. The DNA for the CDR3 is TGTGCCTGCGCTGCGGGGCCCTTGGGAGAGACCCAGTACTTC. Translation: CACAAGPLGETQYF. Looking up the rest from reference TRBV30 and TRBJ2-5 gives the full variable domain: SQTIHQWPATLVQPVGSPLSLECTVEGTSNPNLYWYRQAAGRGLQLLFYSVGIGQISSEVPQNLSASRPQDRQFILSSKKLLLSDSGFYLCACAAGPLGETQYFGPGTRLLVL.

The chain's CDR3 is CASSLNLAGSGETQYF. The CDR3 region has the DNA TGTGCCAGCAGCTTAAACCTAGCGGGGTCGGGTGAGACCCAGTACTTC. This chain connects TRBV7-2 to TRBJ2-5; 9 nucleotides line up with TRBD2. V was clipped by 2 bases and J by 5 bases; unmatched bases: 9. The CDR3 runs 16 residues. Per the germline V gene, CDR1 is SGHTA and CDR2 is FQGNSA.

In this sample, this clone turned up once. The chain employs TRBV28 and TRBJ1-1; D gene unclear. V was cut by 9 bases and J by 4 bases, with 12 bases left in between. CDR3 length: 12 residues. Per germline, CDR1 MDHEN and CDR2 SYDVKM. The CDR3 loop is CASHGFGTEAFF. Here the CDR3 DNA reads TGTGCCAGTCATGGTTTCGGCACTGAAGCTTTCTTT.

This clone was observed once. The chain recombines TRBV19 with TRBJ2-1; 8 nucleotides agree with TRBD2. Germline loops: CDR1 LNHDA, CDR2 SQIVND (reference sequence). This CDR3 is built from 16 residues. V lost 7 bases to trimming and J lost 6 bases; unmatched junction nucleotides: 14. CDR3 nucleotides: TGTGCCAGTAAGCGGTGGGGAGCGGGAGTTTCCAATGAGCAGTTCTTC. Its protein product is CASKRWGAGVSNEQFF.

This chain uses TRBV18 with TRBJ1-3; D gene unclear. Trimming cost V 3 bases and J 4 bases, with 7 bases left between them. Germline CDR1 and CDR2: KGHSH and LQKENI. The CDR3 is 13 amino acids. In DNA, the CDR3 is TGTGCCAGCTCACCCCTGGAGGGAAACACCATATATTTT. Its translation: CASSPLEGNTIYF.

The chain joins TRBV5-4 to TRBJ2-7, with TRBD2 matching over 11 bases. Germline V gene data show CDR1 as SGHNT and CDR2 as YYREEE (reference sequence). V shed 4 bases and J 2 bases; nucleotides not matched to a gene: 8. This CDR3 has 16 amino acids. The CDR3 region has the DNA TGTGCCAGCAGCGGGAAAGGGACTAGCGGTACCTACGAGCAGTACTTC. Amino acids: CASSGKGTSGTYEQYF.

The chain is built from TRBV9 and TRBJ2-1; D gene unclear. Germline lookup yields CDR1 SGDLS and CDR2 YYNGEE. The CDR3 is 15 residues long. V gave up 1 base and J gave up 2 bases, with 10 bases separating them. The CDR3 DNA sequence: TGTGCCAGCAGCGTATGGGCCTCAGCCTACAATGAGCAGTTCTTC. Residues: CASSVWASAYNEQFF. The whole variable domain, filled in from reference TRBV9 and TRBJ2-1, reads DSGVTQTPKHLITATGQRVTLRCSPRSGDLSVYWYQQSLDQGLQFLIQYYNGEERAKGNILERFSAQQFPDLHSELNLSSLELGDSALYFCASSVWASAYNEQFFGPGTRLTVL.

The chain uses TRBV28 and TRBJ2-3; tentative D call: TRBD1 (5 bases). Trimming took off 8 bases at V and 1 base at J, with 10 bases between the two ends. This CDR3 is 13 amino acids long. The germline V gene has CDR1 MDHEN and CDR2 SYDVKM. This chain's CDR3 is CASYTGGTDTQYF. CDR3 coding DNA: TGTGCCAGCTATACAGGAGGCACAGATACGCAGTATTTT.

The V and J genes are TRBV30 and TRBJ2-7; 9 bases match TRBD2. With 5 bases clipped from V and 1 base from J, the junction kept 6 bases outside the gene matches. This CDR3 comprises 14 residues. Germline CDR1 and CDR2: GTSNPN and SVGIG (reference sequence). The chain's CDR3 is CAWRGSGGSYEQYF. DNA of the CDR3: TGTGCCTGGCGGGGTAGCGGGGGATCCTACGAGCAGTACTTC.

V gene TRBV27 combines with J gene TRBJ1-1; TRBD1 matches at 7 bases. Germline CDR1 reads MNHEY; CDR2 reads SMNVEV (reference sequence). The CDR3 has 16 amino acids. V lost 3 bases, J lost 1 base, and 8 bases stayed unmatched. This chain's CDR3 is CASSFRVTGRNTEAFF. CDR3 sequence (DNA): TGTGCCAGCAGTTTCCGCGTGACAGGGAGGAACACTGAAGCTTTCTTT.

This clone has a single count. V usage is TRBV9 and J usage is TRBJ2-1; the D gene is possibly TRBD2 (7 bases). Germline CDR1 and CDR2: SGDLS and YYNGEE. Trimming cost V 3 bases and J 4 bases, with 17 bases left between them. The CDR3 totals 16 residues. Written as DNA, the CDR3 is TGTGCCAGCAGCGGCCGCGGGGGCCAAATTTACAATGAGCAGTTCTTC. It encodes CASSGRGGQIYNEQFF.

This chain uses TRBV9 with TRBJ2-2; 8 positions match TRBD1. This CDR3 spans 14 amino acids. Germline CDR1 reads SGDLS; CDR2 reads YYNGEE. V gave up 4 bases and J gave up 4 bases; unmatched junction bases: 3. CDR3 DNA: TGTGCCAGCAGCTCCACAGGGGGCACCGGGGAGCTGTTTTTT. Its translation is CASSSTGGTGELFF.

The chain has TRBV4-1 and TRBJ2-7, with 9 bases that match TRBD1. After removal of 4 bases from V and 5 bases from J, the junction contained 12 bases not matched to a gene. The CDR3 length is 16 residues. The V gene's germline CDR1 is MGHRA and CDR2 YSYEKL. The DNA of the CDR3 is TGCGCCAGCAGCCGTGCCACGGACAGGGGTTTTGACGAGCAGTACTTC. Translating gives CASSRATDRGFDEQYF.

V gene TRBV7-3 combines with J gene TRBJ2-5, with 13 bases aligning to TRBD2. V dropped 5 bases and J dropped 1; count of bases not matched to a gene: 1. CDR1 is SGHTA, CDR2 FQGTGA, per germline. The length of the CDR3 is 15 residues. This CDR3 reads CASSRTSGGQETQYF. CDR3 sequence (DNA): TGTGCCAGCAGCAGGACTAGCGGGGGCCAAGAGACCCAGTACTTC.

Comments on this clone: The same CDR3 arises from other DNA sequences in this sample as well. The chain links TRBV18 to TRBJ2-1, with TRBD1 as a possible D gene (6 bases). V was cut by 2 bases and J by 0 bases, with 8 bases left in between. The length of the CDR3 is 15 residues. Germline V lookup: CDR1 KGHSH, CDR2 LQKENI. DNA of the CDR3: TGTGCCAGCTCACCAGGGGGCGGCTCCTACAATGAGCAGTTCTTC. It specifies CASSPGGGSYNEQFF.

V gene TRBV11-2 combines with J gene TRBJ2-2, with D tentatively TRBD2 (5 bases). The CDR3 extends over 14 amino acids. V lost 2 bases to trimming and J lost 6 bases, with 10 bases between them. Germline V gives CDR1 SGHAT, CDR2 FQNNGV. The CDR3: CASSLHTGAGELFF. As DNA, the CDR3 is TGTGCCAGCAGCTTACATACCGGGGCCGGGGAGCTGTTTTTT.